The present T cell receptor beta chain was sequenced within a study of tumor-infiltrating lymphocytes in primary liver carcinoma. Across the whole study: Between 4.2 and 10 cm across, the tumors were all of stage T1-T3 N0M0.

The blood RNA (from unsorted whole blood) was obtained, and germline DNA was also extracted. Researchers reported drawing about 4 milliliters of peripheral blood before surgery. With around 520 ng total RNA as template and a constant-region primer, TCR beta cDNA was made. Three nested multiplex PCR rounds, a slightly modified ARM-PCR, produced the libraries for TCR beta. Forward primers for TRBV1-TRBV30 and a C-beta reverse primer served the first two PCR rounds, at about 10 cycles each. TCRdb reprocessed the multiplex PCR reads with MiXCR, giving one entry per CDR3 protein. Of approximately 320,000 distinct CDR3 sequences listed, around three fifths are singletons. About this clonotype itself: One base away lies a much larger clone, so this may be a sequencing read error.

V lost 3 bases to trimming and J lost 9 bases, with 15 bases between them. This CDR3 is 15 amino acids long. Germline values: CDR1 LGHNA, CDR2 YSLEER. Sequencing was carried out using peripheral blood. The chain recombines TRBV4-3 with TRBJ1-6; D not certain. The receptor was isolated from a woman aged 25 to 39 with primary liver carcinoma and hepatitis B virus infection. CDR3 sequence reads: CASSHDEGRRSPLHF. CDR3 DNA: TGCGCCAGCAGCCATGATGAGGGTCGGCGTTCACCCCTCCACTTT.